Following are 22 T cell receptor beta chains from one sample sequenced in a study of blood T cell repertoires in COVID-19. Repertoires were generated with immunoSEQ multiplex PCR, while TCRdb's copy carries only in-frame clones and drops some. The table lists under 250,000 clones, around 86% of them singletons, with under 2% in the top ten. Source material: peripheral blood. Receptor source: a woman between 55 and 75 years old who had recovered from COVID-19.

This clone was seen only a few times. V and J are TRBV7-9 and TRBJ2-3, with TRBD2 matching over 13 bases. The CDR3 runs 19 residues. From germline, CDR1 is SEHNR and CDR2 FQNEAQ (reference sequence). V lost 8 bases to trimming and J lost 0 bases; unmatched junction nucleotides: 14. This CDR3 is CASRPPGLAGMVSTDTQYF. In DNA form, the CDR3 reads TGTGCCAGCCGACCCCCGGGACTAGCGGGGATGGTTAGCACAGATACGCAGTATTTT.

CDR3: CASSQAPLAGGEQFF. The CDR3 nucleotides are TGTGCCAGCAGCCAAGCCCCATTGGCGGGGGGGGAGCAGTTCTTC. V usage is TRBV3-1 (or the pseudogene TRBV3-2) and J usage is TRBJ2-1, with TRBD2 matching over 9 bases. This CDR3 is 15 amino acids long. J was trimmed by 10 bases and V by 1 base; bases with no gene match: 8. Germline CDR1 is LGHDT and CDR2 is YNNKEL (reference sequence).

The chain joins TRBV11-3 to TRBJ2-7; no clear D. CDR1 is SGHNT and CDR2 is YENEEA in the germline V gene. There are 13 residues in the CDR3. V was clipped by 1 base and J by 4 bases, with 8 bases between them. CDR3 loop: CASSLGFTYEQYF. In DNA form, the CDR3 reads TGTGCCAGCAGCTTAGGGTTCACTTACGAGCAGTACTTC.

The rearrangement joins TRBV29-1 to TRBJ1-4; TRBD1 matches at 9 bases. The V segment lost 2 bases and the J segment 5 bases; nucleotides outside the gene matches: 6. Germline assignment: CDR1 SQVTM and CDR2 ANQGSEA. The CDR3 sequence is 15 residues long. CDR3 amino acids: CSVESVGQGNEKLFF. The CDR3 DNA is TGCAGCGTTGAAAGTGTTGGACAGGGGAATGAAAAACTGTTTTTT.

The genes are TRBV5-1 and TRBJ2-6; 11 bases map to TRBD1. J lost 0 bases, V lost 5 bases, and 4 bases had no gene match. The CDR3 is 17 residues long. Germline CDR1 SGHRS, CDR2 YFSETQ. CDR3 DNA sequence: TGCGCCAGCAGGTGGGGGACAGGGGGCTCTGGGGCCAACGTCCTGACTTTC. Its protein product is CASRWGTGGSGANVLTF. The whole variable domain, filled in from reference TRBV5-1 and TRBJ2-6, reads KAGVTQTPRYLIKTRGQQVTLSCSPISGHRSVSWYQQTPGQGLQFLFEYFSETQRNKGNFPGRFSGRQFSNSRSEMNVSTLELGDSALYLCASRWGTGGSGANVLTFGAGSRLTVL.

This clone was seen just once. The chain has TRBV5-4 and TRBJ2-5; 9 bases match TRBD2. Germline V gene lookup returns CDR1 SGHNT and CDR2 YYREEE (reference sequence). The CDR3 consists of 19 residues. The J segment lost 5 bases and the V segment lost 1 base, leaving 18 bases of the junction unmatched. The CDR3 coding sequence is TGTGCCAGCAGCTTGTACGGTTCGCGGGGGGGGATAGGCGTGGAGACCCAGTACTTC. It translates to CASSLYGSRGGIGVETQYF.

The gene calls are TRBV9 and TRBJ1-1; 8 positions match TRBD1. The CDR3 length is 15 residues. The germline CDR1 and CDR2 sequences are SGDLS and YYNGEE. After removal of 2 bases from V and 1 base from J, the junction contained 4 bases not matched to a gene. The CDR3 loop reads CASSVTGEGNTEAFF. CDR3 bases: TGTGCCAGCAGCGTGACAGGGGAAGGGAACACTGAAGCTTTCTTT.

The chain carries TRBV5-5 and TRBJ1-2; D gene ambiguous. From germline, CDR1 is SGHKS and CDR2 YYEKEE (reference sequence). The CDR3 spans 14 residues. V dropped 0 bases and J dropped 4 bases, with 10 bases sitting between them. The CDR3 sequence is CASSLVAGGYGYTF. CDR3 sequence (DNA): TGTGCCAGCAGCTTGGTAGCAGGAGGCTATGGCTACACCTTC.

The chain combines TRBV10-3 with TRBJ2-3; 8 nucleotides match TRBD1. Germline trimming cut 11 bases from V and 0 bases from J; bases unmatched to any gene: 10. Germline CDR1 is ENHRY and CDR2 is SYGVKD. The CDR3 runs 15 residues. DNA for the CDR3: TGTGCCCTCTTCTTCTACAGGGGGAGCACAGATACGCAGTATTTT. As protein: CALFFYRGSTDTQYF.

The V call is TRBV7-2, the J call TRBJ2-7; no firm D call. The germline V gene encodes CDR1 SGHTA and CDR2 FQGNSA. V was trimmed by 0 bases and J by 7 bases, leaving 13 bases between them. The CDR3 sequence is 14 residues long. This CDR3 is CASSLAPRVEEQYF. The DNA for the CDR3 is TGTGCCAGCAGCTTAGCCCCTCGGGTAGAGGAGCAGTACTTC.

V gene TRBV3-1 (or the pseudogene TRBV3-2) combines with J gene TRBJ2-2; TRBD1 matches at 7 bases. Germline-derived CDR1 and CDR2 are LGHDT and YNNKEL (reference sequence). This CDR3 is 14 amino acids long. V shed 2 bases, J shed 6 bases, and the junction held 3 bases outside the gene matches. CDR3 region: CASSQSDRAGELFF. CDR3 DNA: TGTGCCAGCAGCCAATCCGACAGGGCCGGGGAGCTGTTTTTT.

The CDR3 is CASSPRGETQYF. As DNA, the CDR3 is TGTGCCAGCAGTCCTCGCGGGGAGACCCAGTACTTC. This sequence joins TRBV25-1 and TRBJ2-5, with a weak D call TRBD2 (5 bases). In germline, CDR1 is MGHDK, CDR2 SYGVNS. Trimming took off 5 bases at V and 5 bases at J, with 9 bases between the two ends. The CDR3 consists of 12 residues.

The CDR3 is CASSQSGAATKNIQYF. The CDR3 region has the DNA TGTGCCAGCAGCCAAAGCGGGGCCGCCACCAAAAACATTCAGTACTTC. This sequence joins TRBV7-2 and TRBJ2-4; 7 bases are a match to TRBD2. The V gene end was trimmed by 5 bases and the J gene end by 2 bases; junction bases not matched to a gene: 9. This CDR3 comprises 16 residues. CDR1 is SGHTA and CDR2 is FQGNSA in the germline V gene. Full variable domain (rest looked up from reference TRBV7-2 and TRBJ2-4): GAGVSQSPSNKVTEKGKDVELRCDPISGHTALYWYRQSLGQGLEFLIYFQGNSAPDKSGLPSDRFSAERTGGSVSTLTIQRTQQEDSAVYLCASSQSGAATKNIQYFGAGTRLSVL.

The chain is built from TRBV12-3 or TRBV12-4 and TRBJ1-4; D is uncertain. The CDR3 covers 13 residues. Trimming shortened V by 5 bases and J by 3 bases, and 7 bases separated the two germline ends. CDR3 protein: CASSPQANEKLFF. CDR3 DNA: TGTGCCAGCAGTCCCCAGGCTAATGAAAAACTGTTTTTT.

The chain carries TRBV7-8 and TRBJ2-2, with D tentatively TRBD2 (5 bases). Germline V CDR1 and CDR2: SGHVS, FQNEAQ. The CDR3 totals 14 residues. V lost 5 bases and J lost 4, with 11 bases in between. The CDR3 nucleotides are TGTGCCAGCAGCCTGCTCCGGGGCACCGGGGAGCTGTTTTTT. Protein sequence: CASSLLRGTGELFF. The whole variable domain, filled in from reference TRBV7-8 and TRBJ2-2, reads GAGVSQSPRYKVAKRGQDVALRCDPISGHVSLFWYQQALGQGPEFLTYFQNEAQLDKSGLPSDRFFAERPEGSVSTLKIQRTQQEDSAVYLCASSLLRGTGELFFGEGSRLTVL.

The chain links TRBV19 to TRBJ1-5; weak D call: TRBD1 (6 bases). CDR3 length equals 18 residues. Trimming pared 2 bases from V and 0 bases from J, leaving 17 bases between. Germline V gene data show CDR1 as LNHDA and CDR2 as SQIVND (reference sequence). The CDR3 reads CASSINRERSYSNQPQHF. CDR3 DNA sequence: TGTGCCAGTAGTATAAACAGGGAACGTTCCTATAGCAATCAGCCCCAGCATTTT.

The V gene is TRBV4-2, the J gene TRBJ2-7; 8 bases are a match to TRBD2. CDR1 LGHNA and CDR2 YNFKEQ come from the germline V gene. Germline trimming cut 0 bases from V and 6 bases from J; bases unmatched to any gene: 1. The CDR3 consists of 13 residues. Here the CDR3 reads CASSQDGGGEQYF. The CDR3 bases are TGTGCCAGCAGCCAAGACGGGGGGGGCGAGCAGTACTTC.

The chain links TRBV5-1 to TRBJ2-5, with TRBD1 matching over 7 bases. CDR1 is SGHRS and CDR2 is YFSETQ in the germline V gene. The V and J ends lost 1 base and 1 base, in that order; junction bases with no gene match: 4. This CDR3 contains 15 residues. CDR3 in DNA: TGCGCCAGCAGCTTGTACGGGACAGCCCAAGAGACCCAGTACTTC. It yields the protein CASSLYGTAQETQYF.

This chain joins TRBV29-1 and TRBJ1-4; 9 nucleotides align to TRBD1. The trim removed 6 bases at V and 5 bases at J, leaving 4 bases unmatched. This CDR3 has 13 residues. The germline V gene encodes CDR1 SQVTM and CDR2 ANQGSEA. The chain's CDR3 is CSVTGTGNEKLFF. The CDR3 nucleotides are TGCAGCGTGACCGGGACAGGGAATGAAAAACTGTTTTTT. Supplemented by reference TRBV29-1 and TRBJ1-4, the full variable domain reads SAVISQKPSRDICQRGTSLTIQCQVDSQVTMMFWYRQQPGQSLTLIATANQGSEATYESGFVIDKFPISRPNLTFSTLTVSNMSPEDSSIYLCSVTGTGNEKLFFGSGTQLSVL.

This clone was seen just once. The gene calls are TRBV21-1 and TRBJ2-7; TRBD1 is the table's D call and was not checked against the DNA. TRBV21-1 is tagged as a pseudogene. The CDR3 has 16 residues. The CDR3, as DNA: TGTGCCAGCAGCAACGACAGGGGGACGAGCTCCTACGAGCAGTACTTC. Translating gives CASSNDRGTSSYEQYF.

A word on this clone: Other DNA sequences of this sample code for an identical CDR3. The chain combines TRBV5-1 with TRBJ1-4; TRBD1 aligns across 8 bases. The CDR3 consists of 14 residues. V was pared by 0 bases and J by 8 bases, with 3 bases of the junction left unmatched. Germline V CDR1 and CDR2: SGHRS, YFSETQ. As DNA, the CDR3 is TGCGCCAGCAGCTTGGGACAGGGGAGAGAAAAACTGTTTTTT. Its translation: CASSLGQGREKLFF.

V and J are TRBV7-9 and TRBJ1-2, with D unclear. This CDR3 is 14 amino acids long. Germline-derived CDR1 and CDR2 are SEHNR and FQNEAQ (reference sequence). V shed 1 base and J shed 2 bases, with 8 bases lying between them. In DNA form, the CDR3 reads TGTGCCAGCAGCTTAGGGGTGGAGAACTATGGCTACACCTTC. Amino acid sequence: CASSLGVENYGYTF.